A selection of T cell receptor beta chains follows, all from one sample in a study of blood T cell repertoires in COVID-19. The data were produced by immunoSEQ multiplex PCR, yet TCRdb's version contains in-frame clones alone and is incomplete. Of about 98,000 clones in the sample, roughly 82% were seen once. Sequenced material: peripheral blood. The receptors were gathered from a man between 70 and 80 years old with active or convalescent COVID-19. Each CDR3 is given with its conserved first and last residue. The order of the fields is D gene, V gene, J gene, clone size, CDR3 protein, CDR3 DNA. D genes are given only for firm matches. Rows may omit the clone size; those that give it use once, few, many or a size class.

>-|TRBV18|TRBJ1-1|-
CASSPQGNTEAFF
TGTGCCAGCTCACCTCAGGGTAACACTGAAGCTTTCTTT
>TRBD2|TRBV2|TRBJ2-3|-
CARQAGGADTQYF
TGTGCCCGCCAGGCGGGGGGGGCAGATACGCAGTATTTT
>TRBD2|TRBV4-2|TRBJ2-2|-
CASSQDRLAGGGELFF
TGTGCCAGCAGCCAAGATAGACTAGCGGGGGGCGGGGAGCTGTTTTTT
>TRBD2|TRBV20-1|TRBJ2-5|-
CSASPSRLAGASTVQETQYF
TGCAGTGCTAGTCCCTCGAGGCTAGCGGGGGCCTCTACCGTCCAAGAGACCCAGTACTTC
>TRBD1|TRBV19|TRBJ2-7|-
CATTRGQGHEQYF
TGTGCCACCACTAGGGGACAGGGGCACGAGCAGTACTTC
>-|TRBV7-9|TRBJ2-1|-
CASSRQFSSYNEQFF
TGTGCCAGCAGCCGACAGTTCAGCTCCTACAATGAGCAGTTCTTC
>-|TRBV6-1|TRBJ1-2|few
CASSEQYYGYTF
TGTGCCAGCAGTGAACAGTACTATGGCTACACCTTC
>TRBD1|TRBV28|TRBJ1-2|-
CASSLSTGNYGYTF
TGTGCCAGCAGTTTATCGACAGGGAACTATGGCTACACCTTC
>TRBD1|TRBV10-3|TRBJ2-1|-
CAISDGQASFHNEQFF
TGTGCCATCAGTGACGGACAGGCTAGTTTCCACAATGAGCAGTTCTTC
>TRBD2|TRBV12-5|TRBJ2-4|-
CASGLALAGLAKNIQYF
TGTGCTAGTGGTTTGGCGCTAGCGGGGCTAGCCAAAAACATTCAGTACTTC
>TRBD2|TRBV9|TRBJ2-3|-
CASGSGDSTDTQYF
TGTGCCAGCGGTAGCGGGGATAGCACAGATACGCAGTATTTT
>TRBD2|TRBV18|TRBJ2-5|-
CASSRGRDETQYF
TGTGCCAGCTCACGCGGGAGGGATGAGACCCAGTACTTC
>-|TRBV14|TRBJ2-1|-
CASSQDRGPSSYNEQFF
TGTGCCAGCAGCCAAGACAGGGGCCCTAGCTCCTACAATGAGCAGTTCTTC
>TRBD1|TRBV19|TRBJ1-1|few
CASTLEGAGTEAFF
TGTGCCAGTACCCTCGAGGGGGCAGGCACTGAAGCTTTCTTT
>-|TRBV7-8|TRBJ2-7|-
CASSLGPIYEQYF
TGTGCCAGCAGCTTAGGGCCAATCTACGAGCAGTACTTC
>-|TRBV15|TRBJ2-6|-
CATSRPASSGANVLTF
TGTGCCACCAGCAGACCCGCTAGCTCTGGGGCCAACGTCCTGACTTTC
>-|TRBV11-2|TRBJ2-7|once
CASSPSWGDEQYF
TGTGCCAGCAGCCCCTCTTGGGGGGACGAGCAGTACTTC
>-|TRBV5-1|TRBJ2-1|few
CASSLGGRSSYNEQFF
TGCGCCAGCAGCTTGGGGGGGAGGAGCTCCTACAATGAGCAGTTCTTC
>TRBD1|TRBV5-6|TRBJ1-5|once
CASSSGQGNQPQHF
TGTGCCAGCAGCTCAGGACAGGGGAATCAGCCCCAGCATTTT
>-|TRBV2|TRBJ1-1|-
CASKFGGMTEAFF
TGTGCCTCAAAGTTTGGGGGCATGACTGAAGCTTTCTTT
>-|TRBV30|TRBJ1-6|-
CAGGRQPANSPLHF
TGTGCCGGCGGGAGGCAGCCAGCTAATTCACCCCTCCACTTT
>TRBD1|TRBV11-3|TRBJ1-4|-
CASSLVPNRGLGEKLFF
TGTGCCAGCAGCTTAGTCCCCAACAGGGGGCTGGGTGAAAAACTGTTTTTT
>-|TRBV7-8|TRBJ1-2|few
CASSLASGDRAYGYTF
TGTGCCAGCAGCTTAGCAAGCGGGGACCGGGCCTATGGCTACACCTTC